The source of this T cell receptor (beta chain) is a study of cytomegalovirus exposure and HLA in healthy donors. For the study at large: From donors who were HLA-typed, an early data release held about 89 million unique TCRs.

The PCR ran on 60 Vbeta and 13 Jbeta primers. Original analysis: An analysis that came later counted 80 million or so unique TCR beta chains, approximately 12 million shared. The table came from immunoSEQ multiplex PCR; TCRdb's copy has only in-frame clones and leaves some out. Clone size and V and J calls were adopted from that table, with D and trimming inferred from the DNA. The sample lists about 150,000 clones; roughly 80% were seen once. Germline V CDR1 and CDR2: MNHNS, SASEGT. V gave up 1 base and J gave up 1 base; unmatched junction bases: 4. This CDR3 is built from 17 residues. J is TRBJ2-7 and V is TRBV6-1, with 13 bases aligning to TRBD2. The source of this sequence is a male donor in good health and CMV-seronegative. The sequenced material came from PBMCs. The chain's CDR3 is CASSEGLAGGLSYEQYF. Written as DNA, the CDR3 is TGTGCCAGCAGTGAAGGACTAGCGGGAGGACTTTCCTACGAGCAGTACTTC.